A single sample is the source of the 2 T cell receptor beta chains below, sequenced in a study of T cell responses to AZD1222 COVID-19 vaccine. TCRdb's copy holds only in-frame clones and misses some; the assay was immunoSEQ multiplex PCR. This sample has more than 85,000 clones, with 90% to 95% found just once. Sequenced material: peripheral blood, taken on day 0 of AZD1222 vaccination. Receptors originate from an adult in good health.

This chain joins TRBV24-1 and TRBJ2-7; weak D call: TRBD2 (6 bases). The V end lost 4 bases, the J end lost 10 bases, and 22 bases lay between the germline ends. This CDR3 contains 15 residues. Germline CDR1 is KGHDR and CDR2 is SFDVKD. The CDR3 loop reads CATSDPREGAEKQYF. CDR3 nucleotides: TGTGCCACCAGTGACCCGCGGGAAGGGGCAGAGAAACAGTACTTC.

The chain is built from TRBV6-5 and TRBJ1-4, with a weak D call TRBD1 (5 bases). The CDR3 loop spans 13 amino acids. Trimming removed 4 bases from V and 8 bases from J, with 11 bases in between. Germline V gene sequence: CDR1 MNHEY, CDR2 SVGAGI. CDR3 region: CASSWGRGEKLFF. CDR3 coding DNA: TGTGCCAGCAGTTGGGGGAGAGGCGAAAAACTGTTTTTT.